The 25 T cell receptor beta chains in this list originate from one sample, sequenced in a study of cytomegalovirus exposure and HLA in healthy donors. The PCR had 60 Vbeta and 13 Jbeta primers. Sequenced by immunoSEQ multiplex PCR; TCRdb stores in-frame clones only, minus some. Of roughly 250,000 clones listed, about four fifths were seen once; the top ten hold approximately 2%. The sequenced sample consisted of PBMCs. These receptors all come from a woman in her 40s in good health and CMV-seropositive.

V gene TRBV11-3 combines with J gene TRBJ2-1, with TRBD2 matching 9 bases. The germline gives CDR1 SGHNT, CDR2 YENEEA. V dropped 5 bases and J dropped 13; count of bases not matched to a gene: 6. This CDR3 region has 12 residues. The DNA for the CDR3 is TGTGCCAGCAGCGCCAGCCTAGCGGGACAGTTCTTC. Translating gives CASSASLAGQFF.

The gene calls are TRBV7-9 and TRBJ2-5, with 8 positions matching TRBD1. V trimming: 3 bases; J trimming: 2 bases; junction bases outside the gene matches: 11. The CDR3 has 17 amino acids. Germline V lookup: CDR1 SEHNR, CDR2 FQNEAQ (reference sequence). The CDR3 spells CASSFDRGGPSQETQYF. CDR3 DNA sequence: TGTGCCAGCAGCTTCGACAGGGGTGGGCCCTCACAAGAGACCCAGTACTTC.

This clone is a singleton in its sample. The chain employs TRBV11-2 and TRBJ2-7; D is undetermined. Trimming stripped 1 base from V and 0 bases from J, with 7 bases between. Germline V CDR1 and CDR2: SGHAT, FQNNGV. The CDR3 extends over 14 amino acids. The CDR3 spells CASSLAGPSYEQYF. The CDR3 DNA is TGTGCCAGCAGCTTAGCTGGGCCCTCCTACGAGCAGTACTTC.

The V gene is TRBV30, the J gene TRBJ1-2; D call uncertain. CDR3 length: 17 residues. The germline V gene encodes CDR1 GTSNPN and CDR2 SVGIG (reference sequence). V lost 0 bases, J lost 3 bases, and 20 bases lay in between. In DNA, the CDR3 is TGTGCCTGGAGTGTACGGTGGTCAAGTACAGCCCACTATGGCTACACCTTC. This translates into CAWSVRWSSTAHYGYTF.

This clone was detected once. The chain uses TRBV7-9 and TRBJ1-6; 7 bases match TRBD1. This CDR3 contains 16 residues. The V segment lost 4 bases and the J segment 7 bases; nucleotides outside the gene matches: 10. Germline CDR1 is SEHNR and CDR2 is FQNEAQ (reference sequence). CDR3 loop: CASSYNRGSDNSPLHF. CDR3 in DNA: TGTGCCAGCAGCTACAACAGGGGCTCTGACAATTCACCCCTCCACTTT.

The rearrangement links TRBV19 to TRBJ1-1, with D tentatively TRBD1 (5 bases). CDR3 length: 15 residues. Trimming removed 5 bases from V and 6 bases from J, with 19 bases in between. Germline assignment: CDR1 LNHDA and CDR2 SQIVND (reference sequence). The CDR3 loop reads CASSSSGGGNAEAFF. CDR3 DNA sequence: TGTGCCAGTAGTTCCTCGGGCGGGGGTAACGCTGAAGCTTTCTTT.

The chain has TRBV6-5 and TRBJ2-7, with TRBD1 matching 10 bases. This CDR3 has 16 residues. V lost 2 bases, J lost 3 bases, and 7 bases stayed unmatched. The germline gives CDR1 MNHEY, CDR2 SVGAGI. For the CDR3, the DNA is TGTGCCAGCAGTTACGCTGAGACAGGGGGCTTCTACGAGCAGTACTTC. It encodes CASSYAETGGFYEQYF.

This clone has just a few counts. The V gene is TRBV7-9, the J gene TRBJ2-7; D ambiguous. CDR3 size: 12 residues. The V end lost 6 bases, the J end lost 0 bases, and 6 bases lay between the germline ends. Germline CDR1 and CDR2: SEHNR and FQNEAQ (reference sequence). CDR3 in DNA: TGTGCCAGCAGTTACAACTCCTACGAGCAGTACTTC. Translated: CASSYNSYEQYF.

The V gene is TRBV6-5, the J gene TRBJ1-6, with a weak D call TRBD1 (5 bases). V was shortened by 6 bases and J by 5 bases, with 14 bases between the two germline ends. Germline V gene data show CDR1 as MNHEY and CDR2 as SVGAGI. The CDR3 is made up of 15 amino acids. CDR3 bases: TGTGCCAGCAGGAAGGGTGGGGCCAATAATTCACCCCTCCACTTT. Protein sequence: CASRKGGANNSPLHF.

V is TRBV7-8 and J is TRBJ2-7, with 8 bases aligning to TRBD1. The CDR3 has 15 amino acids. Germline V gives CDR1 SGHVS, CDR2 FQNEAQ. The V gene end was trimmed by 2 bases and the J gene end by 3 bases; junction bases not matched to a gene: 6. This CDR3 reads CASSLSGTGFYEQYF. The CDR3 DNA sequence: TGTGCCAGCAGCTTATCAGGGACAGGTTTCTACGAGCAGTACTTC.

The chain combines TRBV28 with TRBJ1-5, with 7 nucleotides matching TRBD1. CDR1 MDHEN and CDR2 SYDVKM come from the germline V gene. This CDR3 spans 18 amino acids. V shed 8 bases and J 0 bases; nucleotides not matched to a gene: 16. In DNA, the CDR3 is TGTGCCAGCGATAAGTCGGGACAGACTATTCATAGCAATCAGCCCCAGCATTTT. Amino acids: CASDKSGQTIHSNQPQHF.

This clone has a handful of counts. V is TRBV5-6 and J is TRBJ2-3, with D possibly matching TRBD1 (7 bases). The CDR3 covers 19 residues. V lost 3 bases, J lost 4 bases, and 27 bases lay in between. Germline V gene sequence: CDR1 SGHDT, CDR2 YYEEEE. In nucleotides, the CDR3 is TGTGCCAGCAGCTACCGCTGGAGGGGGCGGGCGGTCGTGGCAGATACGCAGTATTTT. Translated, it gives CASSYRWRGRAVVADTQYF.

The chain links TRBV6-6 to TRBJ1-5; 7 nucleotides line up with TRBD1. V shed 7 bases, J shed 0 bases, and the junction held 9 bases outside the gene matches. CDR1 is MNHNY and CDR2 is SVGAGI in the germline V gene (reference sequence). The CDR3 is made up of 16 amino acids. CDR3 nucleotides: TGTGCCAGCACTATGACAGGGAAATATAGCAATCAGCCCCAGCATTTT. It is translated as CASTMTGKYSNQPQHF.

The CDR3 is CASAKTTGGAGYGYTF. CDR3 nucleotide sequence: TGTGCCAGCGCGAAAACGACAGGGGGCGCCGGGTATGGCTACACCTTC. The chain joins TRBV28 to TRBJ1-2; 10 nucleotides agree with TRBD1. After removal of 8 bases from V and 5 bases from J, the junction contained 14 bases not matched to a gene. CDR1 is MDHEN and CDR2 is SYDVKM in the germline V gene. CDR3 size: 16 residues.

The chain carries TRBV4-2 and TRBJ2-3, with 11 bases matching TRBD1. CDR1 and CDR2 from the germline V gene are LGHNA and YNFKEQ. The CDR3 spans 19 residues. V dropped 4 bases and J dropped 4; count of bases not matched to a gene: 16. CDR3 coding DNA: TGTGCCAGCAGCCCTCTGGGACAGGGGGTTGGCTATGACCCAGATACGCAGTATTTT. It codes for CASSPLGQGVGYDPDTQYF.

The CDR3 DNA follows: TGTGCCAGCGGGCGGGACTATGGCTACACCTTC. It encodes CASGRDYGYTF. The genes are TRBV5-8 and TRBJ1-2, with unresolved D. Germline assignment: CDR1 SGHTS and CDR2 YDEGEE. V gave up 7 bases and J gave up 3 bases, with 7 bases separating them. This CDR3 contains 11 residues.

The rearrangement uses TRBV5-1 and TRBJ2-1, with 7 bases matching TRBD2. Trimming removed 4 bases from V and 6 bases from J; junction bases left unmatched: 7. CDR3 length: 14 amino acids. CDR1 and CDR2 (germline): SGHRS, YFSETQ. This chain's CDR3 is CASSSTGGRNEQFF. CDR3 nucleotides: TGCGCCAGCAGCAGCACGGGAGGTCGCAATGAGCAGTTCTTC.

The genes are TRBV7-3 and TRBJ1-1; a weak D match, TRBD1 (5 bases). Trimming shortened V by 2 bases and J by 1 base, and 17 bases separated the two germline ends. Germline lookup yields CDR1 SGHTA and CDR2 FQGTGA. The CDR3 runs 17 residues. CDR3 protein: CASSLVGGFGGNTEAFF. The DNA of the CDR3 is TGTGCCAGCAGCTTAGTGGGGGGTTTTGGGGGGAACACTGAAGCTTTCTTT. The entire variable domain, with the rest obtained from reference TRBV7-3 and TRBJ1-1, is as follows: GAGVSQTPSNKVTEKGKYVELRCDPISGHTALYWYRQSLGQGPEFLIYFQGTGAADDSGLPNDRFFAVRPEGSVSTLKIQRTERGDSAVYLCASSLVGGFGGNTEAFFGQGTRLTVV.

This chain connects TRBV18 to TRBJ1-1; perhaps TRBD1 as D (5 bases). This CDR3 comprises 14 residues. Per germline, CDR1 KGHSH and CDR2 LQKENI. Trimming removed 6 bases at V and 8 bases at J, with 19 bases between. The CDR3 here is CASSQTQLRGEAFF. For the CDR3, the DNA is TGTGCCAGCTCCCAAACCCAGTTAAGGGGCGAAGCTTTCTTT.

V is TRBV2 and J is TRBJ1-1; the D gene is possibly TRBD1 (5 bases). V was pared by 4 bases and J by 9 bases, with 15 bases between. The CDR3 is 13 residues long. Germline values: CDR1 SNHLY, CDR2 FYNNEI. CDR3 sequence: CASSATREDKAFF. For the CDR3, the DNA is TGTGCCAGCAGTGCCACGAGGGAGGACAAAGCTTTCTTT.

Written as DNA, the CDR3 is TGCGCCAGCAGCCGCGACAGAGGAACCTACAATGAGCAGTTCTTC. This gives the protein CASSRDRGTYNEQFF. The chain uses TRBV4-3 and TRBJ2-1, with TRBD1 as a possible D gene (5 bases). Per the germline V gene, CDR1 is LGHNA and CDR2 is YSLEER. V was clipped by 4 bases and J by 2 bases, with 12 bases between them. The CDR3 is 15 residues long.

Of note for this clone: The same CDR3 can be traced to other DNA sequences in this sample. The V and J genes are TRBV9 and TRBJ2-7, with 9 bases that match TRBD2. The CDR3 is made up of 15 amino acids. Germline CDR1 and CDR2: SGDLS and YYNGEE. V lost 2 bases, J lost 4 bases, and 7 bases stayed unmatched. CDR3 nucleotide sequence: TGTGCCAGCAGCGTCGGGGGGGCGGGAGGGTACGAGCAGTACTTC. This codes for CASSVGGAGGYEQYF.

The rearrangement uses TRBV9 and TRBJ2-1, with D possibly matching TRBD2 (5 bases). The CDR3 consists of 14 residues. The V gene lost 0 bases and the J gene lost 7 bases, with 11 bases spanning the gap. CDR1 and CDR2 (germline): SGDLS, YYNGEE. The CDR3 here is CASSVALALNEQFF. For the CDR3, the DNA is TGTGCCAGCAGCGTAGCGCTAGCCTTGAATGAGCAGTTCTTC.

The chain combines TRBV5-1 with TRBJ2-7; D is undetermined. Germline CDR1 is SGHRS and CDR2 is YFSETQ. With 4 bases removed from V and 5 bases from J, the gap between germline ends came to 16 bases. CDR3 length equals 14 residues. The CDR3 spells CASSRNPPGDEQYF. In DNA, the CDR3 is TGCGCCAGCAGCCGGAATCCCCCAGGCGACGAGCAGTACTTC.

This chain joins TRBV9 and TRBJ2-7; 7 nucleotides match TRBD2. V lost 4 bases to trimming and J lost 2 bases; unmatched junction nucleotides: 9. The CDR3 has 15 residues. Germline CDR1 SGDLS, CDR2 YYNGEE. The CDR3 DNA is TGTGCCAGCAGCCTTGTCGCGGGAGCGACCTACGAGCAGTACTTC. Protein: CASSLVAGATYEQYF. Drawing the rest from reference TRBV9 and TRBJ2-7, the complete variable domain is DSGVTQTPKHLITATGQRVTLRCSPRSGDLSVYWYQQSLDQGLQFLIQYYNGEERAKGNILERFSAQQFPDLHSELNLSSLELGDSALYFCASSLVAGATYEQYFGPGTRLTVT.